A selection of T cell receptor beta chains follows, all from one sample in a study of CD4 T cells in relation to SARS-CoV-2 and coronaviruses. Using immunoSEQ multiplex PCR, the repertoire was profiled, and TCRdb retains in-frame clones only, with some absent. The table lists around 65,000 clones, 80% to 90% of them singletons. Input material: memory CD4+ T cells from PBMCs. The receptors originated from a human donor in good health. Each CDR3 is given with its conserved first and last residue. D genes are given only for firm matches. The listing skips clone size in some rows; elsewhere it reads once, few, many or a size class.

v_call: TRBV10-3; j_call: TRBJ2-5; d_call: .; clone_size: .; cdr3_nt: TGTGCCATCAGTGAGTCGGAGGAGACCCAGTACTTC; cdr3_aa: CAISESEETQYF
v_call: TRBV30; j_call: TRBJ2-7; d_call: .; clone_size: .; cdr3_nt: TGTGCCTGGAGAACCCCGGGACACAGCTCCTACGAGCAGTACTTC; cdr3_aa: CAWRTPGHSSYEQYF
v_call: TRBV30; j_call: TRBJ2-1; d_call: TRBD2; clone_size: few; cdr3_nt: TGTGCCTGGAGTCTCCTAGCGGCTTCCTACAATGAGCAGTTCTTC; cdr3_aa: CAWSLLAASYNEQFF
v_call: TRBV13; j_call: TRBJ1-1; d_call: .; clone_size: .; cdr3_nt: TGTGCCAGCAGCAACACCGGGACAATGAACACTGAAGCTTTCTTT; cdr3_aa: CASSNTGTMNTEAFF
v_call: TRBV7-9; j_call: TRBJ1-1; d_call: .; clone_size: .; cdr3_nt: TGTGCCAGCAGCGTGTCCAACGGTGTATACATGAACACTGAAGCTTTCTTT; cdr3_aa: CASSVSNGVYMNTEAFF
v_call: TRBV5-1; j_call: TRBJ1-1; d_call: .; clone_size: .; cdr3_nt: TGCGCCAGCGGGGAACAACCGAACACTGAAGCTTTCTTT; cdr3_aa: CASGEQPNTEAFF
v_call: TRBV18; j_call: TRBJ2-7; d_call: .; clone_size: .; cdr3_nt: TGTGCCAGCTCACCAGGGCGCTCCGACGAGCAGTACTTC; cdr3_aa: CASSPGRSDEQYF
v_call: TRBV2; j_call: TRBJ2-7; d_call: .; clone_size: .; cdr3_nt: TGTGCCAGCAGTGTCGGAAGGAGCTACGAGCAGTACTTC; cdr3_aa: CASSVGRSYEQYF
v_call: TRBV6-5; j_call: TRBJ1-2; d_call: .; clone_size: .; cdr3_nt: TGTGCCAGCAGTCCCCACAGGAAATCTAACTATGGCTACACCTTC; cdr3_aa: CASSPHRKSNYGYTF
v_call: TRBV5-1; j_call: TRBJ2-7; d_call: .; clone_size: .; cdr3_nt: TGCGCCAGCAGAGTGGGGCGGGACGGACCCTACGAGCAGTACTTC; cdr3_aa: CASRVGRDGPYEQYF
v_call: TRBV6-5; j_call: TRBJ1-2; d_call: .; clone_size: once; cdr3_nt: TGTGCCAGCAGTACGTTGAACTATGGCTACACCTTC; cdr3_aa: CASSTLNYGYTF
v_call: TRBV6-5; j_call: TRBJ2-5; d_call: TRBD2; clone_size: .; cdr3_nt: TGTGCCAGCAGTATAGGGAGGGGAGAGACCCAGTACTTC; cdr3_aa: CASSIGRGETQYF
v_call: TRBV5-1; j_call: TRBJ2-1; d_call: .; clone_size: .; cdr3_nt: TGCGCCAGCAGCTTGGGGGGGACCACGTACAATGAGCAGTTCTTC; cdr3_aa: CASSLGGTTYNEQFF